These 6 T cell receptor beta chains were sequenced from one sample in a study of control samples from healthy donors and cancer patients. Profiling relied on immunoSEQ multiplex PCR, and the TCRdb table lists in-frame clones only, not all of them. This sample has tens of thousands of clones, with around 87% found just once. The source material was blood. The receptors originated from a man aged 50 to 59 in good health.

The chain links TRBV6-6 to TRBJ2-2, with a tentative D call TRBD1 (6 bases). Germline V gives CDR1 MNHNY, CDR2 SVGAGI (reference sequence). The V end lost 5 bases, the J end lost 5 bases, and 18 bases lay between the germline ends. This CDR3 is built from 16 residues. CDR3 in amino acids: CASSPLQGAATGELFF. For the CDR3, the DNA is TGTGCCAGCAGTCCTCTACAGGGTGCCGCGACCGGGGAGCTGTTTTTT.

Regarding this clone: Other DNA sequences in this sample translate to the same CDR3. V gene TRBV5-6 combines with J gene TRBJ2-7; a possible D gene is TRBD1 (6 bases). This CDR3 comprises 14 residues. Germline loops: CDR1 SGHDT, CDR2 YYEEEE. V lost 2 bases, J lost 3 bases, and 12 bases lay in between. The CDR3 sequence is CASSLGQGGYEQYV. In DNA form, the CDR3 reads TGTGCCAGCAGCTTAGGACAAGGGGGCTACGAGCAGTACGTC.

J is TRBJ2-5 and V is TRBV24-1, with a weak D call TRBD1 (5 bases). V lost 2 bases and J lost 1, with 13 bases in between. The CDR3 extends over 16 amino acids. From germline, CDR1 is KGHDR and CDR2 SFDVKD. This CDR3 reads CATSDSNRKLQETQYF. The CDR3 DNA sequence: TGTGCCACCAGTGATTCCAACAGGAAACTCCAAGAGACCCAGTACTTC.

V and J are TRBV12-3 or TRBV12-4 and TRBJ1-5; D is perhaps TRBD1 (5 bases). Trimming shortened V by 3 bases and J by 7 bases, and 10 bases separated the two germline ends. The CDR3 totals 13 residues. Written as DNA, the CDR3 is TGTGCCAGCAGTTTGGACACCTACCAGCCCCAGCATTTT. Its protein product is CASSLDTYQPQHF.

The chain carries TRBV2 and TRBJ1-1; 9 bases line up with TRBD1. From germline, CDR1 is SNHLY and CDR2 FYNNEI. The CDR3 is made up of 14 amino acids. V was pared by 2 bases and J by 5 bases, with 3 bases of the junction left unmatched. The CDR3 reads CASSERQGVTEAFF. The CDR3 DNA follows: TGTGCCAGCAGTGAAAGACAGGGGGTTACTGAAGCTTTCTTT.

The V call is TRBV7-3, the J call TRBJ2-1, with D perhaps TRBD1 (5 bases). The V and J ends lost 4 bases and 1 base respectively, with 8 bases between them. The CDR3 length is 14 residues. Germline CDR1 is SGHTA and CDR2 is FQGTGA. The CDR3 loop is CASSSSGSYNEQFF. Written as DNA, the CDR3 is TGTGCCAGCAGCTCCTCAGGGTCCTACAATGAGCAGTTCTTC.